The 27 T cell receptor beta chains below come from one sample, sequenced in a study of blood T cell repertoires in COVID-19. Here immunoSEQ multiplex PCR was the method, and the copy in TCRdb shows in-frame clones only, minus some. Seen here are approximately 220,000 clones, 80% to 90% observed once, and the top ten hold 4.8%. Sequencing input: PBMCs or T cells enriched from blood (not recorded which). Receptors originate from a woman in her 50s who had been exposed to COVID-19.

The rearrangement joins TRBV5-4 to TRBJ1-4; D is ambiguous. Germline values: CDR1 SGHNT, CDR2 YYREEE (reference sequence). V shed 4 bases and J shed 8 bases, with 18 bases lying between them. This CDR3 has 15 residues. The CDR3 DNA sequence: TGTGCCAGCAGCCCCCGAGGAAGGTGGAGAGAAAAACTGTTTTTT. It encodes CASSPRGRWREKLFF.

The gene calls are TRBV4-1 and TRBJ1-6; TRBD1 matches 10 bases. The germline CDR1 and CDR2 sequences are MGHRA and YSYEKL. This CDR3 is built from 15 residues. Trimming took 0 bases from V and 9 from J; bases not matched to a gene: 2. This chain's CDR3 is CASSQEGTGASPLHF. CDR3 nucleotide sequence: TGCGCCAGCAGCCAAGAAGGGACAGGGGCTTCACCCCTCCACTTT.

CDR3 residues: CASSISGLAGGPETQYF. The CDR3 DNA sequence: TGTGCCAGTAGTATTTCGGGACTAGCGGGGGGGCCAGAGACCCAGTACTTC. The chain carries TRBV19 and TRBJ2-5, with 16 bases that match TRBD2. There are 17 residues in the CDR3. Germline CDR1 reads LNHDA; CDR2 reads SQIVND (reference sequence). With V trimmed by 3 bases and J by 4 bases, 5 bases remained unmatched. Based on the CDR3 plus reference TRBV19 and TRBJ2-5, the full variable domain is DGGITQSPKYLFRKEGQNVTLSCEQNLNHDAMYWYRQDPGQGLRLIYYSQIVNDFQKGDIAEGYSVSREKKESFPLTVTSAQKNPTAFYLCASSISGLAGGPETQYFGPGTRLLVL.

This chain connects TRBV10-3 to TRBJ1-1; 9 bases are a match to TRBD1. V was clipped by 5 bases and J by 8 bases; unmatched bases: 3. The CDR3 spans 12 residues. The V gene's germline CDR1 is ENHRY and CDR2 SYGVKD. The CDR3 reads CAISTGTGEAFF. The CDR3 DNA sequence: TGTGCCATCAGTACCGGGACAGGGGAAGCTTTCTTT.

The CDR3: CASTPQQEGSSGNTIYF. As DNA, the CDR3 is TGTGCCAGCACCCCTCAACAGGAGGGATCCTCTGGAAACACCATATATTTT. The J gene is TRBJ1-3, the V gene TRBV6-4, with D maybe TRBD1 (5 bases). CDR3 length equals 17 residues. Germline V gene lookup returns CDR1 MRHNA and CDR2 SNTAGT. Between the trimmed V and J ends, which lost 7 bases and 0 bases, there was a span of 19 bases.

V usage is TRBV6-6 and J usage is TRBJ1-6; tentatively, D is TRBD1 (6 bases). Germline V CDR1 and CDR2: MNHNY, SVGAGI (reference sequence). V was shortened by 2 bases and J by 6 bases, with 14 bases between the two germline ends. The length of the CDR3 is 16 residues. In DNA form, the CDR3 reads TGTGCCAGCAGTTACCTTCTGGGACACACTAATTCACCCCTCCACTTT. Its translation is CASSYLLGHTNSPLHF.

The V and J genes are TRBV12-3 or TRBV12-4 and TRBJ2-1; no reliable D call. The CDR3 totals 10 residues. V was cut by 5 bases and J by 6 bases, with 2 bases left in between. This CDR3 is CASSLNEQFF. The CDR3 bases are TGTGCCAGCAGTCTCAATGAGCAGTTCTTC.

The rearrangement joins TRBV5-1 to TRBJ1-1, with 8 bases that match TRBD1. V shed 4 bases and J 0 bases; nucleotides not matched to a gene: 5. The germline gives CDR1 SGHRS, CDR2 YFSETQ. The CDR3 contains 15 residues. DNA of the CDR3: TGCGCCAGCAGCACCCAGGGGGCGGTGAACACTGAAGCTTTCTTT. Amino acid sequence: CASSTQGAVNTEAFF.

J is TRBJ1-4 and V is TRBV9; 8 bases align to TRBD1. The CDR3 spans 17 residues. Germline CDR1 SGDLS, CDR2 YYNGEE. J lost 4 bases, V lost 2 bases, and 10 bases had no gene match. CDR3 protein: CASSVRTRGLNNEKLFF. CDR3 nucleotides: TGTGCCAGCAGCGTTAGGACCAGGGGGCTCAATAATGAAAAACTGTTTTTT.

The CDR3 coding sequence is TGCGCCAGCAGTGTGGAGTTTTCTGGAAACACCATATATTTT. It encodes CASSVEFSGNTIYF. This rearrangement joins TRBV10-1 to TRBJ1-3; D gene unclear. Germline V gene data show CDR1 as WNHNN and CDR2 as SYGVQD (reference sequence). V dropped 4 bases and J dropped 1 base, with 8 bases sitting between them. The CDR3 length is 14 residues.

This clone was counted only a few times. V and J are TRBV5-6 and TRBJ1-1; a weak D match, TRBD1 (6 bases). The CDR3 consists of 15 residues. The germline V and J ends were trimmed by 0 bases and 0 bases, with 9 bases remaining between them. In germline, CDR1 is SGHDT, CDR2 YYEEEE. CDR3 sequence: CASSLGGGLNTEAFF. The CDR3, as DNA: TGTGCCAGCAGCTTGGGCGGGGGCTTGAACACTGAAGCTTTCTTT.

This chain joins TRBV6-5 and TRBJ1-1, with 7 bases lining up with TRBD1. The CDR3 sequence is 14 residues long. Germline V gene lookup returns CDR1 MNHEY and CDR2 SVGAGI. Germline trimming cut 0 bases from V and 5 bases from J; bases unmatched to any gene: 3. The CDR3 region has the DNA TGTGCCAGCAGTTACTCGATCAGGGGGACTGAAGCTTTCTTT. It yields the protein CASSYSIRGTEAFF.

The chain joins TRBV6-1 to TRBJ1-4, with 10 nucleotides matching TRBD1. Per germline, CDR1 MNHNS and CDR2 SASEGT. CDR3 length equals 15 residues. Germline trimming cut 3 bases from V and 8 bases from J; bases unmatched to any gene: 6. The DNA of the CDR3 is TGTGCCAGCAGTGATGCTCGGACAGGGGGAGAAAAACTGTTTTTT. It encodes CASSDARTGGEKLFF.

The chain couples TRBV10-1 to TRBJ1-2; perhaps TRBD1 as D (5 bases). The germline V gene has CDR1 WNHNN and CDR2 SYGVQD (reference sequence). Trimming pared 0 bases from V and 5 bases from J, leaving 25 bases between. The CDR3 sequence is 19 residues long. CDR3 amino acids: CASSESPGPSLVKLYGYTF. In DNA, the CDR3 is TGCGCCAGCAGTGAGTCGCCAGGGCCAAGCCTAGTAAAACTTTATGGCTACACCTTC.

The J gene is TRBJ1-4, the V gene TRBV5-4, with a possible D match to TRBD1 (5 bases). This CDR3 is built from 16 residues. The germline gives CDR1 SGHNT, CDR2 YYREEE (reference sequence). Trimming took off 2 bases at V and 3 bases at J, with 14 bases between the two ends. The chain's CDR3 is CASSFGGTGSNEKLFF. CDR3 nucleotides: TGTGCCAGCAGCTTCGGGGGGACTGGATCTAATGAAAAACTGTTTTTT.

This chain's CDR3 is CASSLHRQVQETQYF. The CDR3 nucleotides are TGTGCCAGCAGCTTACACAGGCAGGTCCAAGAGACCCAGTACTTC. This chain connects TRBV7-8 to TRBJ2-5, with a tentative D call TRBD1 (5 bases). V lost 2 bases and J 1 base, leaving 11 bases between the germline ends. This CDR3 is built from 15 residues. Germline CDR1 reads SGHVS; CDR2 reads FQNEAQ.

V is TRBV7-3 and J is TRBJ2-3; D is unresolved. The CDR3 is 17 residues long. Between the trimmed V and J ends, which lost 5 bases and 0 bases, there was a span of 18 bases. CDR1 is SGHTA and CDR2 is FQGTGA in the germline V gene. CDR3: CASSQGKRLPSTDTQYF. Written as DNA, the CDR3 is TGTGCCAGCAGCCAAGGAAAGCGTTTACCTAGCACAGATACGCAGTATTTT.

This clone was recorded a few times. The rearrangement links TRBV5-4 to TRBJ2-1, with a possible D match to TRBD2 (7 bases). Germline CDR1 reads SGHNT; CDR2 reads YYREEE (reference sequence). The CDR3 spans 15 residues. V lost 4 bases, J lost 6 bases, and 17 bases lay in between. Here the CDR3 DNA reads TGTGCCAGCAGCCCCGGAGGGGGGGCCCCCAATGAGCAGTTCTTC. Protein product: CASSPGGGAPNEQFF.

The CDR3 nucleotides read TGTGCCAGCAGTTCGACTAGCGGGGGCCTTAGCACAGATACGCAGTATTTT. The encoded protein is CASSSTSGGLSTDTQYF. The chain couples TRBV6-2 or TRBV6-3 to TRBJ2-3; 12 bases are a match to TRBD2. CDR3 size: 17 residues. V lost 4 bases, J lost 0 bases, and 5 bases stayed unmatched. Germline CDR1 and CDR2: MNHEY and SVGEGT.

The chain is built from TRBV25-1 and TRBJ2-1; 8 nucleotides align to TRBD1. CDR3 length: 11 amino acids. The germline gives CDR1 MGHDK, CDR2 SYGVNS. After removal of 6 bases from V and 13 bases from J, the junction contained 5 bases not matched to a gene. This CDR3 reads CASSPGQGQFF. The CDR3 DNA reads TGTGCCAGCAGCCCCGGACAGGGACAGTTCTTC.

The gene calls are TRBV12-3 or TRBV12-4 and TRBJ2-1; TRBD1 is a possible D gene (7 bases). The length of the CDR3 is 13 residues. Deletions cut 7 bases from V and 9 bases from J, with 16 bases between. The CDR3, as DNA: TGTGCCAGCACCGGGACAGCGGAGGGTGAGCAGTTCTTC. This sequence encodes CASTGTAEGEQFF.

This rearrangement joins TRBV24-1 to TRBJ1-5; TRBD1 agrees at 9 bases. Trimming removed 4 bases from V and 2 bases from J; junction bases left unmatched: 5. CDR1 is KGHDR and CDR2 is SFDVKD in the germline V gene. There are 16 residues in the CDR3. The CDR3 bases are TGTGCCACCAGTGACCCGGGACAGGGTGGCAATCAGCCCCAGCATTTT. Translation gives CATSDPGQGGNQPQHF.

The gene calls are TRBV4-1 and TRBJ1-1, with a possible D match to TRBD1 (6 bases). Germline V gives CDR1 MGHRA, CDR2 YSYEKL. The V end lost 6 bases, the J end lost 3 bases, and 14 bases lay between the germline ends. The CDR3 contains 14 residues. The CDR3 reads CASRWQGQDTEAFF. The CDR3 DNA is TGCGCCAGCAGGTGGCAGGGGCAAGACACTGAAGCTTTCTTT.

CDR3 coding DNA: TGTGCCAGCAGTTACCACGACAGGGCAAACATTCAGTACTTC. Its translation: CASSYHDRANIQYF. The chain is built from TRBV6-5 and TRBJ2-4, with 7 bases lining up with TRBD1. The CDR3 loop spans 14 amino acids. CDR1 MNHEY and CDR2 SVGAGI come from the germline V gene. The V and J ends lost 2 bases and 6 bases, in that order; junction bases with no gene match: 4.

The chain uses TRBV18 and TRBJ1-5; no clear D. V was cut by 3 bases and J by 0 bases, with 3 bases left in between. Germline lookup yields CDR1 KGHSH and CDR2 LQKENI. There are 13 residues in the CDR3. The CDR3 coding sequence is TGTGCCAGCTCACCCTATAGCAATCAGCCCCAGCATTTT. Encoded protein: CASSPYSNQPQHF.

This chain connects TRBV27 to TRBJ2-1, with 11 bases that match TRBD2. The CDR3 is 14 residues long. Unmatched junction bases numbered 4, after V lost 5 bases and J lost 7 bases. Per the germline V gene, CDR1 is MNHEY and CDR2 is SMNVEV (reference sequence). CDR3 nucleotides: TGTGCCAGCAGTGGTAGCGGGGGGGCTAATGAGCAGTTCTTC. This encodes CASSGSGGANEQFF.

The V gene is TRBV5-5, the J gene TRBJ2-5; maybe TRBD2 (5 bases). The germline V gene encodes CDR1 SGHKS and CDR2 YYEKEE (reference sequence). The CDR3 totals 14 residues. The V and J ends lost 1 base and 5 bases respectively, with 12 bases between them. CDR3 DNA: TGTGCCAGCAGCTTGTCCCCCTGGAGGGAGACCCAGTACTTC. Encoded protein: CASSLSPWRETQYF. The whole variable domain, filled in from reference TRBV5-5 and TRBJ2-5, reads DAGVTQSPTHLIKTRGQQVTLRCSPISGHKSVSWYQQVLGQGPQFIFQYYEKEERGRGNFPDRFSARQFPNYSSELNVNALLLGDSALYLCASSLSPWRETQYFGPGTRLLVL.